The 14 T cell receptor beta chains listed next were all sequenced from one sample in a study of cytomegalovirus exposure and HLA in healthy donors. The PCR employed 60 Vbeta primers together with 13 Jbeta primers. Using immunoSEQ multiplex PCR, the repertoire was profiled, and TCRdb retains in-frame clones only, with some absent. The sample shows 150,000 to 200,000 clones, 75% of them seen only once. The sample taken for sequencing was PBMCs. These receptors originate from a young man in good health and CMV-seropositive.

This rearrangement joins TRBV29-1 to TRBJ1-1, with no clear D. The CDR3 has 12 residues. V gave up 6 bases and J gave up 1 base, with 9 bases separating them. CDR1 is SQVTM and CDR2 is ANQGSEA in the germline V gene. This chain's CDR3 is CSVRRENTEAFF. The CDR3 bases are TGCAGCGTGCGGAGGGAGAACACTGAAGCTTTCTTT.

This clone was found once. The V and J genes are TRBV15 and TRBJ1-5; 7 positions agree with TRBD1. Per germline, CDR1 LNHNV and CDR2 YYDKDF (reference sequence). V lost 1 base and J lost 0; bases outside the gene matches: 9. The CDR3 is 18 residues long. CDR3: CATSRVYGGGFSNQPQHF. The CDR3, as DNA: TGTGCCACCAGCAGAGTCTATGGAGGGGGCTTTAGCAATCAGCCCCAGCATTTT.

This rearrangement joins TRBV6-6 to TRBJ1-1; TRBD1 might be the D (6 bases). The V gene lost 7 bases and the J gene lost 0 bases, with 12 bases spanning the gap. Germline CDR1 is MNHNY and CDR2 is SVGAGI (reference sequence). This CDR3 region has 14 residues. The CDR3: CASIPGVMNTEAFF. The CDR3 DNA is TGTGCCAGCATCCCAGGGGTTATGAACACTGAAGCTTTCTTT.

The chain combines TRBV27 with TRBJ2-3; the D is unclear. V was cut by 5 bases and J by 2 bases, with 8 bases left in between. Germline CDR1 reads MNHEY; CDR2 reads SMNVEV (reference sequence). The CDR3 loop spans 13 amino acids. CDR3 sequence: CASSTYLTDTQYF. The CDR3, as DNA: TGTGCCAGCAGTACCTACCTCACAGATACGCAGTATTTT.

The chain is built from TRBV28 and TRBJ2-1, with 8 nucleotides matching TRBD2. Germline values: CDR1 MDHEN, CDR2 SYDVKM. V shed 4 bases and J 6 bases; nucleotides not matched to a gene: 8. The CDR3 covers 15 residues. DNA of the CDR3: TGTGCCAGCAGTTCAGCGGGAGCAGGACCCAATGAGCAGTTCTTC. Its protein product is CASSSAGAGPNEQFF.

The chain joins TRBV29-1 to TRBJ2-5; D unclear. CDR1 SQVTM and CDR2 ANQGSEA come from the germline V gene. V shed 6 bases and J shed 6 bases, with 11 bases lying between them. The CDR3 covers 11 residues. The CDR3 coding sequence is TGCAGCGTCCAAACGAGAAAGACCCAGTACTTC. This codes for CSVQTRKTQYF.

The chain employs TRBV7-2 and TRBJ2-5, with 13 bases lining up with TRBD2. The length of the CDR3 is 16 residues. Trimming cost V 6 bases and J 3 bases; bases outside gene matches: 7. Germline lookup yields CDR1 SGHTA and CDR2 FQGNSA. CDR3 residues: CASRATGTSGKETQYF. CDR3 coding DNA: TGTGCCAGCAGGGCTACCGGGACTAGCGGGAAAGAGACCCAGTACTTC.

The J gene is TRBJ2-1, the V gene TRBV5-1, with D tentatively TRBD1 (5 bases). This CDR3 comprises 16 residues. Germline values: CDR1 SGHRS, CDR2 YFSETQ. Trimming pared 1 base from V and 0 bases from J, leaving 11 bases between. The CDR3 nucleotides are TGCGCCAGCAGCTTGTCAGGGATCTACTCCTACAATGAGCAGTTCTTC. Protein sequence: CASSLSGIYSYNEQFF. The complete variable domain, with remaining parts taken from reference TRBV5-1 and TRBJ2-1, reads KAGVTQTPRYLIKTRGQQVTLSCSPISGHRSVSWYQQTPGQGLQFLFEYFSETQRNKGNFPGRFSGRQFSNSRSEMNVSTLELGDSALYLCASSLSGIYSYNEQFFGPGTRLTVL.

The chain carries TRBV10-3 and TRBJ2-5; 10 bases are shared with TRBD1. Per the germline V gene, CDR1 is ENHRY and CDR2 is SYGVKD. With V trimmed by 2 bases and J by 5 bases, 5 bases remained unmatched. CDR3 size: 15 residues. The CDR3 coding sequence is TGTGCCATCAGTGAGGGGACAGGGGATTATGAGACCCAGTACTTC. Translated: CAISEGTGDYETQYF.

V usage is TRBV29-1 and J usage is TRBJ2-7, with D possibly being TRBD1 (5 bases). The V gene's germline CDR1 is SQVTM and CDR2 ANQGSEA. The germline V and J ends were trimmed by 3 bases and 6 bases, with 12 bases remaining between them. CDR3 size: 12 residues. CDR3 in amino acids: CSVEMGRAEQYF. CDR3 sequence (DNA): TGCAGCGTTGAGATGGGCAGGGCCGAGCAGTACTTC.

The chain is built from TRBV5-1 and TRBJ2-7, with 11 bases identical to TRBD1. This CDR3 contains 14 residues. Germline V gene sequence: CDR1 SGHRS, CDR2 YFSETQ. Germline trimming cut 3 bases from V and 5 bases from J; bases unmatched to any gene: 4. The CDR3: CASSSWTGGDEQYF. Here the CDR3 DNA reads TGCGCCAGCAGCTCTTGGACAGGGGGCGACGAGCAGTACTTC.

This clone is categorized as hyperexpanded. V is TRBV13 and J is TRBJ2-7; TRBD1 agrees at 10 bases. Germline V gene data show CDR1 as PRHDT and CDR2 as FYEKMQ (reference sequence). This CDR3 comprises 17 residues. J lost 6 bases, V lost 0 bases, and 11 bases had no gene match. CDR3: CASSLGLLGQGSCEQYF. In DNA form, the CDR3 reads TGTGCCAGCAGCTTAGGGCTACTGGGACAGGGGTCGTGCGAGCAGTACTTC.

The chain has TRBV4-1 and TRBJ2-3; 13 nucleotides line up with TRBD2. Germline CDR1 and CDR2: MGHRA and YSYEKL. This CDR3 region has 18 residues. The J segment lost 3 bases and the V segment lost 3 bases, leaving 9 bases of the junction unmatched. CDR3 loop: CASSHYLGLAGVTDTQYF. The CDR3, as DNA: TGCGCCAGCAGCCACTACTTAGGACTAGCGGGAGTTACAGATACGCAGTATTTT.

The genes are TRBV29-1 and TRBJ2-1, with 7 bases that match TRBD2. The CDR3 extends over 13 amino acids. The junction had 5 bases not matched to a gene; V was cut back by 4 bases and J by 5 bases. The germline V gene encodes CDR1 SQVTM and CDR2 ANQGSEA. The CDR3 here is CSVGGRANNEQFF. The CDR3 DNA follows: TGCAGCGTTGGAGGGAGGGCCAACAATGAGCAGTTCTTC.